The following is a TCR beta chain sequence with its context. No cognate antigen has been identified for it. No base-level quality is on record; no much larger clone is a single base apart. The collaborating institutions used their own protocols to collect whole blood in K2EDTA tubes. For TCRbeta analysis, collaborators shipped samples as frozen whole blood, isolated PBMCs, or DNA extracted from either of those sample types. Sequences LGHNA (CDR1) and YSLEER (CDR2) are obtained from the germline V gene. V drops 4 bases and J drops 5 bases, leaving 10 bases in between. The cysteine opens and the phenylalanine closes a CDR3 of 13 amino acids. The retained sequence is limited to the CDR3, 39 bases, with the frame set at the first base. The sample originates from a study of blood T cell repertoires in COVID-19 (dated by TCRdb to the early 2020s). Background on the whole study: The collaborator samples originated in the United States, Italy and Spain and spanned the acute and convalescent phases of COVID-19. The material from the prospective study consisted of cDNA or gDNA derived from T cells, B-cell-depleted T cells, or PBMCs. Deeply sampled blood TCRbeta repertoires from subjects exposed to, actively infected with, or recovered from COVID-19 were included in the dataset. The repertoires were released in a freely available public database intended as a resource for research on the immune response to SARS-CoV-2. Samples came from the ongoing ImmuneRACE study (first 160 participants) plus 1,254 subjects from 6 global collaborators. Sample metadata almost always included a de-identified subject ID, COVID-19 status, age in years and sex. Where HLA class I and class II types were available, the types were taken from metadata supplied by the sample provider, not from assay-based typing.

TCRbeta CDR3 regions were amplified from genomic DNA using the immunoSEQ Assay, a bias-controlled multiplex PCR. The study's processing was this. The number of nucleated cells in each sample was estimated from the amplification of reference gene primers within the assay. To quantify the absolute abundance of each unique TCRbeta CDR3 rearrangement, sequence reads were collapsed and filtered. Productive Simpson clonality was computed per sample as the square root of Simpson's diversity index over productive rearrangements. Held by TCRdb, this immuneACCESS table contains in-frame sequences only and omits some clones. Under half of the omission traces to an unresolved V gene where checked; the cause of the rest is unknown. That table is the source of V, J and clone size, and D and trimming were worked out from the DNA. The sample table lists over 100,000 clones, around 90% of them with a count of one. The biggest ten clones account for 2% to 2.5% of the sample.

Study-wide conclusions, independent of this receptor: The amount of clinical and demographic metadata varied by source and participant and was provided uncurated.

The sequence was obtained from a man between 50 and 59 years old with active COVID-19. Sequencing input: peripheral blood. The chain is encoded by TRBV4-3 joined to TRBJ2-3, with a tentative D gene TRBD1 over 5 matching bases. The CDR3 protein sequence reads: CASSPRQRDTQYF. The sequenced DNA is TGCGCCAGCAGCCCCCGACAGAGAGATACGCAGTATTTT.